The clone carrying this TCR beta chain has a count of ten or more. Its antigen is not known. HTBI primers from iRepertoire and Arm-PCR of CDR3 regions yielded the TCR beta libraries. TCRdb redid the calling of the multiplex PCR reads with MiXCR, one entry per CDR3 protein. Among approximately 360,000 distinct CDR3 sequences listed, approximately 10% were seen once. These data are taken from a study of regulatory T cells in long-lasting Graves disease. Whole-study findings and limits: Persistent disease was associated with favored TRBV28 usage and with favored use of TRBJ1-2 and TRBJ2-5.

The time point: newly diagnosed GD, antithyroid drugs for less than 3 months. Following extraction of RNA from PBMCs, that RNA was used to make the TCR library. This CDR3 comprises 21 residues. V shed 2 bases and J 0 bases; nucleotides not matched to a gene: 16. The germline V gene has CDR1 DFQATT and CDR2 SNEGSKA (reference sequence). In addition, the sample was reused for a study of T cells in Graves' hyperthyroidism and ophthalmopathy. That source notes: An initial round of RT-PCR targeting the TCR CDR3 relied on the HTBI primer set. Ophthalmopathy was predicted by the model a median of about 6.5 months ahead of onset.

The chain has TRBV20-1 and TRBJ2-1; 13 positions agree with TRBD2. This TCR was recovered from a woman aged 18-29 years with Graves disease. The sequenced sample was peripheral blood mononuclear cells (PBMCs), obtained at new diagnosis, from a patient treated with antithyroid drugs. The CDR3 is CSARPGSGTSGATSSYNEQFF. In DNA, the CDR3 is TGCAGTGCTAGACCAGGGAGCGGGACTAGCGGGGCAACCAGCTCCTACAATGAGCAGTTCTTC.